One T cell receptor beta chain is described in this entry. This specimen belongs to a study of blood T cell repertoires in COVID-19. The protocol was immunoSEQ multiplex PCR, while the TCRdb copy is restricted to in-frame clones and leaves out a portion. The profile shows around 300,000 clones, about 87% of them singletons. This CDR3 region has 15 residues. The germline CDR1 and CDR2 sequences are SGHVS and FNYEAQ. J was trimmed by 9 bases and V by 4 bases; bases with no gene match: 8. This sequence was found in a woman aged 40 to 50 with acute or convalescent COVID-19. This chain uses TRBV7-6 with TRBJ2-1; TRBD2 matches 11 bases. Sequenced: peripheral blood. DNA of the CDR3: TGTGCCAGCAGCTCTATGACTAGCGGGGCAGTTGAGCAGTTCTTC. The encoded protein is CASSSMTSGAVEQFF.